Listed below are T cell receptor beta chains from one sample, sequenced in a study of cytomegalovirus exposure and HLA in healthy donors. Assay: immunoSEQ multiplex PCR; the TCRdb copy retains only in-frame clones and omits some. The profile shows about 140,000 clones, almost 85% of them singletons. The material sequenced was PBMCs. Receptors were obtained from a woman aged 40 to 50 in good health and CMV-seronegative. Each CDR3 is given with its conserved first and last residue. A D gene is named only where the DNA matches it firmly. Rows may omit the clone size; those that give it use once, few, many or a size class.

j_gene | v_gene | abundance | d_gene | CDR3nt | CDR3aa
TRBJ1-1 | TRBV12-5 | NA | TRBD1 | TGTGCTAGTGGATTGACAGGGGTGACTGAAGCTTTCTTT | CASGLTGVTEAFF
TRBJ2-5 | TRBV11-2 | NA | TRBD1 | TGTGCCAGCAGCTTATGGGGACAGGGAGTGCCGTATGAGCAGTACTTC | CASSLWGQGVPYEQYF
TRBJ2-5 | TRBV6-5 | NA | NA | TGTGCCAGCAGTTACTCCAGGGCTCAAGAGACCCAGTACTTC | CASSYSRAQETQYF
TRBJ1-2 | TRBV5-4 | NA | NA | TGTGCCAGCAGCTTGGAGACAGCGTATGGCTACACCTTC | CASSLETAYGYTF
TRBJ1-1 | TRBV27 | NA | NA | TGTGCCAGCAGTTTAATGCAGGGGAGAGGCACTGAAGCTTTCTTT | CASSLMQGRGTEAFF
TRBJ1-1 | TRBV5-1 | few | NA | TGCGCCAGCAGCCCAGCAGAGGGATTTGAAGCTTTCTTT | CASSPAEGFEAFF
TRBJ1-1 | TRBV18 | once | NA | TGTGCCAGCTCAAGCCAGGTAAACACTGAAGCTTTCTTT | CASSSQVNTEAFF
TRBJ1-1 | TRBV4-3 | NA | NA | TGCGCCAGCAGCCAAGAGTCCGAGGCCACTGAAGCTTTCTTT | CASSQESEATEAFF
TRBJ2-4 | TRBV5-1 | NA | TRBD1 | TGCGCCAGCAGCTCTAGCCAGGGGGCGACCGCCAAAAACATTCAGTACTTC | CASSSSQGATAKNIQYF
TRBJ2-1 | TRBV5-1 | NA | TRBD2 | TGCGCCAGCAGCTTTGCGGGAGGGCCCTCGGGGAATGAGCAGTTCTTC | CASSFAGGPSGNEQFF
TRBJ1-3 | TRBV15 | once | NA | TGTGCCACCAGCAGAGCCGGCGGAACCGGGACTTCAGGAAACACCATATATTTT | CATSRAGGTGTSGNTIYF
TRBJ2-7 | TRBV9 | NA | TRBD2 | TGTGCCAGCAGCGTGGGTGGCGGGAGTTCTACCTACGAGCAGTACTTC | CASSVGGGSSTYEQYF
TRBJ1-4 | TRBV7-9 | NA | TRBD1 | TGTGCCAGCAGCGACGGACAGGGAGCAACTAATGAAAAACTGTTTTTT | CASSDGQGATNEKLFF
TRBJ1-1 | TRBV4-3 | NA | NA | TGCGCCAGCAGCCCCGTCGACAGGAACACTGAAGCTTTCTTT | CASSPVDRNTEAFF
TRBJ2-4 | TRBV5-1 | NA | TRBD2 | TGCGCCAGCAGCTTGGCAGGGGCGAGCGGGGGGAACATTCAGTACTTC | CASSLAGASGGNIQYF
TRBJ2-3 | TRBV5-4 | NA | TRBD2 | TGTGCCAGCAGCTCTGGACTAGCGGGAAACACAGATACGCAGTATTTT | CASSSGLAGNTDTQYF
TRBJ1-1 | TRBV28 | NA | NA | TGTGCCAGCAGTCCTCCTCCGCCTCAGGGGACTGAAGCTTTCTTT | CASSPPPPQGTEAFF
TRBJ2-2 | TRBV7-9 | once | TRBD1 | TGTGCCAGCAGCCGAAACAGGGGGGTGGACACCGGGGAGCTGTTTTTT | CASSRNRGVDTGELFF
TRBJ2-7 | TRBV7-2 | NA | TRBD2 | TGTGCCAGCAGCATTGGACTAGCGGGCTACGAGCAGTACTTC | CASSIGLAGYEQYF
TRBJ2-2 | TRBV5-4 | NA | NA | TGTGCCAGCAGCTTGGGTGTGCGGGGGCGAGCCGGGGAGCTGTTTTTT | CASSLGVRGRAGELFF
TRBJ2-7 | TRBV28 | NA | NA | TGTGCCAGCAGTTTACTTGACAGGTTCTCCTACGAGCAGTACTTC | CASSLLDRFSYEQYF
TRBJ2-7 | TRBV7-9 | NA | NA | TGTGCCAGCAGCCGGGACTCCTCCTACGAGCAGTACTTC | CASSRDSSYEQYF
TRBJ2-1 | TRBV7-9 | NA | TRBD2 | TGTGCCAGCAGCTCCCTGACTAGCGGGCACTCCTACAATGAGCAGTTCTTC | CASSSLTSGHSYNEQFF
TRBJ1-5 | TRBV9 | NA | NA | TGTGCCAGCAGCGAGGGGGGGGTTAGCAATCAGCCCCAGCATTTT | CASSEGGVSNQPQHF
TRBJ2-3 | TRBV7-9 | NA | NA | TGTGCCAGCAGCTTAGCGTTGTTCTTGGGTTCGGAGAATTCAGATACGCAGTATTTT | CASSLALFLGSENSDTQYF
TRBJ2-3 | TRBV29-1 | NA | TRBD2 | TGCAGCGTTTTAGCGGGAGGGCCTATAGATACGCAGTATTTT | CSVLAGGPIDTQYF
TRBJ1-2 | TRBV28 | few | TRBD1 | TGTGCCAGCAACAGGGGCGGCTATGGCTACACCTTC | CASNRGGYGYTF
TRBJ2-5 | TRBV7-3 | NA | NA | TGTGCCAGCAGCCTCACTAGTGCGGAGACCCAGTACTTC | CASSLTSAETQYF
TRBJ2-2 | TRBV6-5 | NA | TRBD2 | TGTGCCAGCAGTTTCGGACTAGCATTCCCCGGGGAGCTGTTTTTT | CASSFGLAFPGELFF
TRBJ1-1 | TRBV7-2 | NA | TRBD1 | TGTGCCAGCAGCTGGGACAGGGAGAAAGCTTTCTTT | CASSWDREKAFF
TRBJ2-7 | TRBV5-1 | NA | TRBD2 | TGCGCCAGCAGCTTGAAACTAGCGGGAGCCGAGCAGTACTTC | CASSLKLAGAEQYF
TRBJ1-4 | TRBV7-8 | few | NA | TGTGCCAGCTCAGGGGCTGGAAAACTGTTTTTT | CASSGAGKLFF
TRBJ2-3 | TRBV4-1 | NA | NA | TGCGCCAGCAGCCAAGTACGGGACATGAATACGCAGTATTTT | CASSQVRDMNTQYF
TRBJ1-4 | TRBV28 | NA | NA | TGTGCCAGCAGGGGCAGCCCTGAAAAACTGTTTTTT | CASRGSPEKLFF
TRBJ2-5 | TRBV4-3 | few | TRBD2 | TGCGCCAGCTCACCGGGACTAGCGGGTCGAGAGACCCAGTACTTC | CASSPGLAGRETQYF
TRBJ2-2 | TRBV4-2 | NA | NA | TGTGCCAGCAGCCAAGATATACCACCCACTGGCGGGGAGCTGTTTTTT | CASSQDIPPTGGELFF
TRBJ2-1 | TRBV2 | NA | TRBD1 | TGTGCCAGCAGTCAGAACCCTCCGGGACAGGGCTACAATGAGCAGTTCTTC | CASSQNPPGQGYNEQFF
TRBJ1-2 | TRBV7-9 | NA | NA | TGTGCCAGCAGCTCACCCCTCGGAGAGGATGGCTACACCTTC | CASSSPLGEDGYTF
TRBJ1-5 | TRBV28 | NA | NA | TGTGCCAGCAGTTTACCCGGGATTACGCAGCCCCAGCATTTT | CASSLPGITQPQHF
TRBJ2-2 | TRBV4-2 | NA | NA | TGTGCCAGCAGCCAACGCGGGCTGTCGAATTCCCCCGGGGAGCTGTTTTTT | CASSQRGLSNSPGELFF
TRBJ1-2 | TRBV28 | few | TRBD1 | TGTGCCAGCGGTCGACTGGCGGGACAGACCTATGGCTACACCTTC | CASGRLAGQTYGYTF
TRBJ2-5 | TRBV6-1 | NA | TRBD1 | TGTGCCACTGGGAGACAGGGGGCGGTTTCTAGGGCCCAGTACTTC | CATGRQGAVSRAQYF
TRBJ2-7 | TRBV19 | NA | TRBD2 | TGTGCCAGTAGCATAGCGGGAGGGCCGGTCAACGCCTACGAGCAGTACTTC | CASSIAGGPVNAYEQYF
TRBJ2-3 | TRBV5-4 | NA | TRBD2 | TGTGCCAGCAGCCTAGGACTAGCGGACACAGATACGCAGTATTTT | CASSLGLADTDTQYF
TRBJ2-1 | TRBV27 | NA | TRBD2 | TGTGCCAGCAGTCCCTGGACTAGCGGGAGGTCCAATCCGTTCTTC | CASSPWTSGRSNPFF
TRBJ1-4 | TRBV6-5 | NA | TRBD1 | TGTGCCAGCACCGGACAGGGGGCGCCTGAAAAACTGTTTTTT | CASTGQGAPEKLFF
TRBJ2-3 | TRBV15 | NA | NA | TGTGCCACCAGCTCCCTCCCCTATTTAACAGGGTCTCGCACAGATACGCAGTATTTT | CATSSLPYLTGSRTDTQYF
TRBJ2-3 | TRBV4-2 | NA | NA | TGTGCCAGCAGCCCAACCAGGGATACGCAGTATTTT | CASSPTRDTQYF
TRBJ2-1 | TRBV4-3 | NA | TRBD2 | TGCGCCAGCAGCCAAGATTCCCCGTGGATAGCGGGAGGAAAGAGGAATGAGCAGTTCTTC | CASSQDSPWIAGGKRNEQFF
TRBJ1-3 | TRBV15 | NA | TRBD1 | TGTGCCACCACCAATCGACAGGGGGCTGGAAACACCATATATTTT | CATTNRQGAGNTIYF
TRBJ2-1 | TRBV29-1 | NA | NA | TGCAGCGTTGGACGACAGATCTTC | CSVGRQIF
TRBJ2-3 | TRBV28 | NA | TRBD2 | TGTGCCAGTAACTTTTTGGGGACTAGCGGTACCGTTACGCAGTATTTT | CASNFLGTSGTVTQYF
TRBJ2-1 | TRBV7-3 | NA | NA | TGTGCCAGCAGTCAGACCCTAGGACACCTCTACAATGAGCAGTTCTTC | CASSQTLGHLYNEQFF
TRBJ2-5 | TRBV6-6 | NA | TRBD2 | TGTGCCAGCAGTGGGACTAGCAGTCAAGAGACCCAGTACTTC | CASSGTSSQETQYF
TRBJ2-1 | TRBV10-1 | NA | TRBD1 | TGCGCCAGCAGTGAGCAGAGGAGGACAGGGAGGAACAATGAGCAGTTCTTC | CASSEQRRTGRNNEQFF